The T cell receptor beta chain described here comes from a study of identical twins. TCRdb reanalysed the 5' RACE reads using MiXCR and keeps one entry per CDR3 protein. Among 1,800,000 or so distinct CDR3 sequences listed, under 35% were seen once. Donors were all healthy Caucasians. The sample taken for sequencing was cord blood. The clonotype comes from a newborn girl in good health.

CDR3 nucleotide sequence: TGCAGCGTTGGGGAGACAGGGTGGACTGAAGCTTTCTTT. It encodes CSVGETGWTEAFF. This chain connects TRBV29-1 to TRBJ1-1; 7 positions match TRBD1. The CDR3 is 13 residues long. Losses at the gene ends were 4 bases for V and 5 bases for J; bases not matched to a gene: 7. In germline, CDR1 is SQVTM, CDR2 ANQGSEA.